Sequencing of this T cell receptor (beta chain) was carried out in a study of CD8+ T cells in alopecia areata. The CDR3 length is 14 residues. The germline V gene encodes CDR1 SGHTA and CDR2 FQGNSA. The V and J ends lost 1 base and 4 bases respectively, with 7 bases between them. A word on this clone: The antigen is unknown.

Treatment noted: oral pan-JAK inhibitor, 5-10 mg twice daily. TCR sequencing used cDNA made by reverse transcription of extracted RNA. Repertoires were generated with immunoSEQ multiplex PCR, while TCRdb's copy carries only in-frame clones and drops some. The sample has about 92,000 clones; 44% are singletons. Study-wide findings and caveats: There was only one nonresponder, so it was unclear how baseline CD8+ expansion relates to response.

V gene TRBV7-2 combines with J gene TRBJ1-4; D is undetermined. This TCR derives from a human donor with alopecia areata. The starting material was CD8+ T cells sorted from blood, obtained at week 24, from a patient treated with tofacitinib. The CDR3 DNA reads TGTGCCAGCAGCTTAGTTGGGTTTAATGAAAAACTGTTTTTT. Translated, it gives CASSLVGFNEKLFF.